This T cell receptor beta chain comes out of a study of blood T cell repertoires in COVID-19. Study as a whole: Samples taken during acute and convalescent COVID-19 were collected in the United States, Italy and Spain. PBMCs, B-cell-depleted T cells, or T cells provided the cDNA or gDNA that made up the material.

Methods used by the authors: For nucleated cells, counts were estimated from reference gene primer amplification. Assay: immunoSEQ multiplex PCR; the TCRdb copy retains only in-frame clones and omits some. V and J calls and clone size are those listed in that table; D and trimming were worked out from the DNA. The table lists about 46,000 clones, 85% to 90% of them singletons. From germline, CDR1 is GTSNPN and CDR2 SVGIG (reference sequence). Trimming cost V 4 bases and J 2 bases, with 18 bases left between them. The CDR3 extends over 15 amino acids. The gene calls are TRBV30 and TRBJ2-7, with D perhaps TRBD1 (6 bases). The sequenced sample was peripheral blood. The clonotype was recovered from a man in his fifties with active COVID-19. The CDR3 sequence: CAWTRQPQGTYEQYF. The CDR3 nucleotides are TGTGCCTGGACACGACAGCCTCAGGGGACCTACGAGCAGTACTTC.